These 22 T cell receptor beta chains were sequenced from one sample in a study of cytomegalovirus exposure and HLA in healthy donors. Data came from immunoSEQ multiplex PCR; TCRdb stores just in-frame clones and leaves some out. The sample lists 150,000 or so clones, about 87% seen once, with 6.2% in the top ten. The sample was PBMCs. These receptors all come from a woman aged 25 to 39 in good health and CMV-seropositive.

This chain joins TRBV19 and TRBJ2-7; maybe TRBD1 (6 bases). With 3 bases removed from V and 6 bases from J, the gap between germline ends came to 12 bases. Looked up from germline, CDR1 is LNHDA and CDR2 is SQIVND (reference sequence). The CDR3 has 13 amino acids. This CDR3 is CASSMTGDREQYF. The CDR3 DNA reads TGTGCCAGTAGTATGACAGGTGATCGCGAGCAGTACTTC.

Here the CDR3 DNA reads TGTGCCAGCAGTTTGGAACCGGGACAGGGCTTGCAAGAGACCCAGTACTTC. It yields the protein CASSLEPGQGLQETQYF. The chain couples TRBV27 to TRBJ2-5; 9 bases fit TRBD1. The CDR3 is 17 residues long. J lost 2 bases, V lost 3 bases, and 10 bases had no gene match. CDR1 and CDR2 (germline): MNHEY, SMNVEV (reference sequence).

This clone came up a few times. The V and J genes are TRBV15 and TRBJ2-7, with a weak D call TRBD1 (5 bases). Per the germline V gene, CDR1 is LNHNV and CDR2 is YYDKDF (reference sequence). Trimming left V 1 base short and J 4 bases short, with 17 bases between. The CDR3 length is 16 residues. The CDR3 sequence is CATSRGALGVEYEQYF. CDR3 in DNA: TGTGCCACCAGCAGAGGGGCCCTAGGGGTTGAGTACGAGCAGTACTTC.

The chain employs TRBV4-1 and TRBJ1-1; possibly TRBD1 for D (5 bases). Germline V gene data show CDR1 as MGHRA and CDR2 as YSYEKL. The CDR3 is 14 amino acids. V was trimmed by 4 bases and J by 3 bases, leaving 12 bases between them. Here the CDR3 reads CASSLRTGDTEAFF. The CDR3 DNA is TGCGCCAGCAGCCTTCGAACAGGAGACACTGAAGCTTTCTTT.

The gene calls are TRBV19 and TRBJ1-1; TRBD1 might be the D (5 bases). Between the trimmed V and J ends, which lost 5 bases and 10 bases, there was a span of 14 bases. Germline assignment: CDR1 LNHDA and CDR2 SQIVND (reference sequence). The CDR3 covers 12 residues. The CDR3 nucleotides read TGTGCCAGTAGTGATCGACCCGGGGGAGCTTTCTTT. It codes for CASSDRPGGAFF.

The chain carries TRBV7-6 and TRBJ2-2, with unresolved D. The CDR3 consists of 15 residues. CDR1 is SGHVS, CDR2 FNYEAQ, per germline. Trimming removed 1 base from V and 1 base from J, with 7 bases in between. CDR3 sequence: CASSLGAGNTGELFF. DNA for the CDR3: TGTGCCAGCAGCTTAGGGGCAGGGAACACCGGGGAGCTGTTTTTT.

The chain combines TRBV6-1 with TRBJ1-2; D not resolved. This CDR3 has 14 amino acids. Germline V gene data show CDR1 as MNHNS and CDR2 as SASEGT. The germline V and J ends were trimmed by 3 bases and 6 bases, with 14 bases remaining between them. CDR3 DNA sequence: TGTGCCAGCAGTGATTCCGGAGGGTACGATGGCTACACCTTC. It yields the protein CASSDSGGYDGYTF.

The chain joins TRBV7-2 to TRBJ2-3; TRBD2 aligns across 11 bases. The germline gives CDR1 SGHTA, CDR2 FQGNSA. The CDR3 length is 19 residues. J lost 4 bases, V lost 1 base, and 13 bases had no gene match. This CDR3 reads CASSLDPRTLAGGADTQYF. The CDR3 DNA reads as TGTGCCAGCAGCTTAGATCCTCGGACGTTAGCGGGGGGGGCAGATACGCAGTATTTT.

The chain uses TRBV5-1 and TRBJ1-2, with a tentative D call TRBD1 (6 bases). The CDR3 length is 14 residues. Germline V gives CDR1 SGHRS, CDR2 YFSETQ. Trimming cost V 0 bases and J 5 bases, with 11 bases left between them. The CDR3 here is CASSLVQGGYGYTF. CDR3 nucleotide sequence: TGCGCCAGCAGCTTGGTACAGGGCGGGTATGGCTACACCTTC.

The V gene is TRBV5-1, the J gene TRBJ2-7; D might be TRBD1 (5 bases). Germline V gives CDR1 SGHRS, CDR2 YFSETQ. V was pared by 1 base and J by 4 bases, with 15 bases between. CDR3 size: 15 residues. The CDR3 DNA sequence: TGCGCCAGCAGCTTGATGGCAGGGTTTGCATACGAGCAGTACTTC. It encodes CASSLMAGFAYEQYF.

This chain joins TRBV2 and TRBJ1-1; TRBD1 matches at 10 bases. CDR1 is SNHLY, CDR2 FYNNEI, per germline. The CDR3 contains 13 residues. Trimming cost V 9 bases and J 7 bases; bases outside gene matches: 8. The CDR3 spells CARKRTGGSEAFF. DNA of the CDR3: TGTGCCAGAAAACGGACAGGGGGAAGTGAAGCTTTCTTT.

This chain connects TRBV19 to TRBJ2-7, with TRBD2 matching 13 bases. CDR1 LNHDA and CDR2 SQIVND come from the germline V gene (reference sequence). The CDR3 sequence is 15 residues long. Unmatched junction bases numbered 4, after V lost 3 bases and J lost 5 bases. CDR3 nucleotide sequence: TGTGCCAGTAGTATCCAGGGACTAGCGGGAAACGAGCAGTACTTC. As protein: CASSIQGLAGNEQYF.

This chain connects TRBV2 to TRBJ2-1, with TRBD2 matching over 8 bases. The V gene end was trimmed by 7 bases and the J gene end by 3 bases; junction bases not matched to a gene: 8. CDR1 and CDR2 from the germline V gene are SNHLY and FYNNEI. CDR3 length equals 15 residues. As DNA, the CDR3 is TGTGCCAGCAAGGATTCGGGGGGGCTCTACAATGAGCAGTTCTTC. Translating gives CASKDSGGLYNEQFF.

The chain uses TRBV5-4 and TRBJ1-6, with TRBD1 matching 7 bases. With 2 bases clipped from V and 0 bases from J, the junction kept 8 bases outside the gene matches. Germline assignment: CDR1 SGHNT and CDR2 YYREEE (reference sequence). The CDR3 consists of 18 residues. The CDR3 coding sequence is TGTGCCAGCAGCTTTCGACAGGGCAGTAACTCCTATAATTCACCCCTCCACTTT. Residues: CASSFRQGSNSYNSPLHF. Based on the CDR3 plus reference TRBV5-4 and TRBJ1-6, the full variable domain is ETGVTQSPTHLIKTRGQQVTLRCSSQSGHNTVSWYQQALGQGPQFIFQYYREEENGRGNFPPRFSGLQFPNYSSELNVNALELDDSALYLCASSFRQGSNSYNSPLHFGNGTRLTVT.

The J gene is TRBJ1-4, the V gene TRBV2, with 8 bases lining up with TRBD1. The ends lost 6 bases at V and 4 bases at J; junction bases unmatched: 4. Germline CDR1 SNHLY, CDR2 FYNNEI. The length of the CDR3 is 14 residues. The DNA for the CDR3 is TGTGCCAGCAGGGTGGGACAGGTTAATGAAAAACTGTTTTTT. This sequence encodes CASRVGQVNEKLFF.

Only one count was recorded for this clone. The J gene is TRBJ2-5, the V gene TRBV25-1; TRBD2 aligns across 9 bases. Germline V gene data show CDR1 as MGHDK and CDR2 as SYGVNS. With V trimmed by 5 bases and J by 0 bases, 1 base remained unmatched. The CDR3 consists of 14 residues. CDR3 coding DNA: TGTGCCAGCAGTAGCGGGGGGTACCAAGAGACCCAGTACTTC. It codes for CASSSGGYQETQYF. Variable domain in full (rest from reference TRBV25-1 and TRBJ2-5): EADIYQTPRYLVIGTGKKITLECSQTMGHDKMYWYQQDPGMELHLIHYSYGVNSTEKGDLSSESTVSRIRTEHFPLTLESARPSHTSQYLCASSSGGYQETQYFGPGTRLLVL.

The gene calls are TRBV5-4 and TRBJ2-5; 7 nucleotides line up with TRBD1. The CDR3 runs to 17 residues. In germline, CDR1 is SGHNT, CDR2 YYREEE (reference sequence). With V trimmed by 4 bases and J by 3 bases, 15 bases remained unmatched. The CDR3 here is CASSPFQGERRKETQYF. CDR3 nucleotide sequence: TGTGCCAGCAGCCCTTTCCAGGGGGAAAGGCGAAAAGAGACCCAGTACTTC.

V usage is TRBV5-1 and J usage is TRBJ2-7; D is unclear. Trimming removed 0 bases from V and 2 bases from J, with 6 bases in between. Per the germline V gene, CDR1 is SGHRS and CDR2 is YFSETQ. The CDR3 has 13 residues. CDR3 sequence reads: CASSLVPAYEQYF. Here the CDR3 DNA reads TGCGCCAGCAGCTTGGTACCAGCCTACGAGCAGTACTTC. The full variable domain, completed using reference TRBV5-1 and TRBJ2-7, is KAGVTQTPRYLIKTRGQQVTLSCSPISGHRSVSWYQQTPGQGLQFLFEYFSETQRNKGNFPGRFSGRQFSNSRSEMNVSTLELGDSALYLCASSLVPAYEQYFGPGTRLTVT.

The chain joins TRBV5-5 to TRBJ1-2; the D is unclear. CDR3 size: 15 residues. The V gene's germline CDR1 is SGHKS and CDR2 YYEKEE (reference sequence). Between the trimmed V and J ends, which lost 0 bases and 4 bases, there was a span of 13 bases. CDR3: CASSLDSPESYGYTF. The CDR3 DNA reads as TGTGCCAGCAGCTTGGATAGCCCTGAATCCTATGGCTACACCTTC.

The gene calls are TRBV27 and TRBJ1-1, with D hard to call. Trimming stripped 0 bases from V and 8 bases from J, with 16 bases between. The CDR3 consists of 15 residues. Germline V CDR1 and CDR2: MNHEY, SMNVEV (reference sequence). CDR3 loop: CASSLSALSDSEAFF. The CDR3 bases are TGTGCCAGCAGTTTATCCGCCCTATCCGATTCAGAAGCTTTCTTT.

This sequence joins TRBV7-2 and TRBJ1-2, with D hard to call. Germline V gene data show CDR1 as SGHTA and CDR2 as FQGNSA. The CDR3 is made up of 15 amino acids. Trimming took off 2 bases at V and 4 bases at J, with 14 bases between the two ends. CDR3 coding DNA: TGTGCCAGCAGCTTAACTACGTTAAACCGCTATGGCTACACCTTC. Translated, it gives CASSLTTLNRYGYTF.

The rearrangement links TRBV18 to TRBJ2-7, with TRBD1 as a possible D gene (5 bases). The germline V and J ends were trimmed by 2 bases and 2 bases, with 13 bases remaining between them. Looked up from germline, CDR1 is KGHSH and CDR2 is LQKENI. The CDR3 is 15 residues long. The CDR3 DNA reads TGTGCCAGCTCACCAACACAGGAGAATCCCTACGAGCAGTACTTC. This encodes CASSPTQENPYEQYF.